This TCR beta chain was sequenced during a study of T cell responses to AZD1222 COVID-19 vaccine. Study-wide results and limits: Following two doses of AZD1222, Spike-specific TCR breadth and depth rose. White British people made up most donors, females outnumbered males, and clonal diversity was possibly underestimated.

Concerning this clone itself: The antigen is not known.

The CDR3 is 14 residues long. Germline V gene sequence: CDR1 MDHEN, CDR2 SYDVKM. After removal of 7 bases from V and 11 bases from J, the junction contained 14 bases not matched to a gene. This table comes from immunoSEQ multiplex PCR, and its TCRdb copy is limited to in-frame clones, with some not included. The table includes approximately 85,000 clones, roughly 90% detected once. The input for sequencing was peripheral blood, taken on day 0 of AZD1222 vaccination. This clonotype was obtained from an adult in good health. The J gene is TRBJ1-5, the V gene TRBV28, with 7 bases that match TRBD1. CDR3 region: CASNEQGRSSAQHF. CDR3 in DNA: TGTGCCAGCAACGAACAGGGGCGATCCTCGGCCCAGCATTTT. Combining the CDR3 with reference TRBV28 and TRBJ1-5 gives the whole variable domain DVKVTQSSRYLVKRTGEKVFLECVQDMDHENMFWYRQDPGLGLRLIYFSYDVKMKEKGDIPEGYSVSREKKERFSLILESASTNQTSMYLCASNEQGRSSAQHFGDGTRLSIL.